The 26 T cell receptor beta chains reported below all come from one sample, sequenced in a study of blood T cell repertoires in COVID-19. Using immunoSEQ multiplex PCR, the repertoire was profiled, and TCRdb retains in-frame clones only, with some absent. The profile covers 310,000 or so clones, with over 80% appearing a single time and about 8.9% taken by the ten largest. The source material was PBMCs or T cells enriched from blood (not recorded which). These receptors came from a woman aged 18-29 years who had recovered from COVID-19.

The chain recombines TRBV27 with TRBJ1-2, with 9 bases matching TRBD1. This CDR3 has 18 residues. CDR1 MNHEY and CDR2 SMNVEV come from the germline V gene (reference sequence). V lost 5 bases, J lost 4 bases, and 17 bases stayed unmatched. CDR3 sequence (DNA): TGTGCCAGCAGTCCGTATATCGCCCGACAGGGGGAGACCTATGGCTACACCTTC. Its protein product is CASSPYIARQGETYGYTF.

The V call is TRBV6-5, the J call TRBJ1-5, with 7 bases matching TRBD1. This CDR3 has 15 residues. With 2 bases clipped from V and 5 bases from J, the junction kept 6 bases outside the gene matches. Germline V lookup: CDR1 MNHEY, CDR2 SVGAGI. The CDR3 DNA reads as TGTGCCAGCAGTTACAAAAGTACAGGGGATCAGCCCCAGCATTTT. Translation: CASSYKSTGDQPQHF.

The rearrangement uses TRBV19 and TRBJ1-4; maybe TRBD1 (5 bases). CDR1 is LNHDA, CDR2 SQIVND, per germline (reference sequence). This CDR3 is built from 15 residues. Between the trimmed V and J ends, which lost 3 bases and 4 bases, there was a span of 12 bases. The CDR3 spells CASSIGAGFNEKLFF. The CDR3 bases are TGTGCCAGTAGTATTGGGGCAGGCTTTAATGAAAAACTGTTTTTT.

This chain uses TRBV5-1 with TRBJ2-5, with 13 bases matching TRBD2. The CDR3 extends over 16 amino acids. The germline CDR1 and CDR2 sequences are SGHRS and YFSETQ. V trimming: 4 bases; J trimming: 5 bases; junction bases outside the gene matches: 8. CDR3: CASSRELAGGHETQYF. The CDR3 DNA reads TGCGCCAGCAGCCGGGAACTAGCGGGGGGGCATGAGACCCAGTACTTC.

This clone was detected many times. The rearrangement uses TRBV30 and TRBJ1-1; D is unclear. This CDR3 comprises 13 residues. Germline V CDR1 and CDR2: GTSNPN, SVGIG (reference sequence). V lost 7 bases to trimming and J lost 0 bases, with 12 bases between them. The CDR3 here is CASDEEVNTEAFF. CDR3 sequence (DNA): TGTGCCTCCGACGAGGAGGTGAACACTGAAGCTTTCTTT. The full variable domain, rest sourced from reference TRBV30 and TRBJ1-1, is SQTIHQWPATLVQPVGSPLSLECTVEGTSNPNLYWYRQAAGRGLQLLFYSVGIGQISSEVPQNLSASRPQDRQFILSSKKLLLSDSGFYLCASDEEVNTEAFFGQGTRLTVV.

This clone was seen once. Relative to the germline gene, one junction end is altered; a read error may explain this. This chain joins TRBV29-1 and TRBJ2-3, with a weak D call TRBD2 (5 bases). This CDR3 comprises 11 residues. Germline CDR1 reads SQVTM; CDR2 reads ANQGSEA. The CDR3: CSVRGTDTQYF. CDR3 bases: TGTAGCGTTCGAGGAACAGATACGCAGTATTTT.

The rearrangement uses TRBV2 and TRBJ2-3, with 10 bases lining up with TRBD2. Germline V gene sequence: CDR1 SNHLY, CDR2 FYNNEI. CDR3 size: 16 residues. V shed 7 bases and J 2 bases; nucleotides not matched to a gene: 9. The CDR3 is CASKSPSGGATDTQYF. The CDR3 DNA reads as TGTGCCAGCAAATCCCCGAGCGGGGGGGCCACAGATACGCAGTATTTT.

The chain employs TRBV18 and TRBJ2-1; perhaps TRBD1 as D (5 bases). Germline CDR1 is KGHSH and CDR2 is LQKENI. Between the trimmed V and J ends, which lost 6 bases and 0 bases, there was a span of 12 bases. The CDR3 is 15 residues long. The CDR3 protein is CASSDSLSSYNEQFF. CDR3 DNA: TGTGCCAGCTCCGACAGCCTCAGCTCCTACAATGAGCAGTTCTTC.

The rearrangement joins TRBV15 to TRBJ2-7; D unclear. V was shortened by 5 bases and J by 2 bases, with 13 bases between the two germline ends. This CDR3 has 14 amino acids. The germline V gene encodes CDR1 LNHNV and CDR2 YYDKDF (reference sequence). The CDR3 region is CATSGRYPTYEQYF. CDR3 nucleotides: TGTGCCACCAGCGGCAGGTATCCCACCTACGAGCAGTACTTC.

The V call is TRBV4-2, the J call TRBJ1-5, with D unresolved. The germline CDR1 and CDR2 sequences are LGHNA and YNFKEQ. The CDR3 loop spans 14 amino acids. V gave up 0 bases and J gave up 6 bases, with 9 bases separating them. The chain's CDR3 is CASSQDRGSQPQHF. CDR3 in DNA: TGTGCCAGCAGCCAAGATCGAGGTTCTCAGCCCCAGCATTTT.

As DNA, the CDR3 is TGTGCCAGCTCACCATTAGACAGCTTGAACACTGAAGCTTTCTTT. Protein product: CASSPLDSLNTEAFF. The chain carries TRBV18 and TRBJ1-1, with D perhaps matching TRBD1 (5 bases). Trimming removed 2 bases from V and 0 bases from J, with 10 bases in between. This CDR3 region has 15 residues. Germline V gene sequence: CDR1 KGHSH, CDR2 LQKENI.

The V gene is TRBV5-4, the J gene TRBJ1-4; D not resolved. CDR1 and CDR2 (germline): SGHNT, YYREEE (reference sequence). Trimming shortened V by 5 bases and J by 0 bases, and 11 bases separated the two germline ends. The CDR3 sequence is 15 residues long. CDR3 region: CASSPDGATNEKLFF. CDR3 bases: TGTGCCAGCAGTCCTGACGGGGCAACTAATGAAAAACTGTTTTTT.

The chain is built from TRBV9 and TRBJ2-2; the match to TRBD2 covers 8 bases. The CDR3 loop spans 17 amino acids. Germline values: CDR1 SGDLS, CDR2 YYNGEE. The ends lost 4 bases at V and 7 bases at J; junction bases unmatched: 15. The CDR3 nucleotides are TGTGCCAGCAGCCCTCCGGGGGGGCAGAGAAGGGGCGGGGAGCTGTTTTTT. It specifies CASSPPGGQRRGGELFF.

This chain links TRBV9 with TRBJ1-3; D is undetermined. The CDR3 has 14 residues. V was cut by 0 bases and J by 8 bases, with 12 bases left in between. The germline V gene has CDR1 SGDLS and CDR2 YYNGEE. The CDR3 DNA sequence: TGTGCCAGCAGCGTAGAGCCGCTGAGGGACACCATATATTTT. Encoded protein: CASSVEPLRDTIYF.

The J gene is TRBJ2-2, the V gene TRBV7-9; 9 nucleotides match TRBD1. The CDR3 sequence is 15 residues long. Germline V lookup: CDR1 SEHNR, CDR2 FQNEAQ (reference sequence). The junction had 2 bases not matched to a gene; V was cut back by 3 bases and J by 3 bases. DNA of the CDR3: TGTGCCAGCAGCTTCAGGGACAGGGACACCGGGGAGCTGTTTTTT. It translates to CASSFRDRDTGELFF.

CDR3 loop: CASSLTVNFYGYTF. The CDR3 coding sequence is TGTGCCAGCAGCCTGACAGTCAATTTCTATGGCTACACCTTC. The genes are TRBV7-8 and TRBJ1-2; the D gene is possibly TRBD1 (5 bases). This CDR3 is 14 amino acids long. V was trimmed by 5 bases and J by 4 bases, leaving 14 bases between them. Germline CDR1 SGHVS, CDR2 FQNEAQ.

The J gene is TRBJ2-7, the V gene TRBV6-5, with 11 bases identical to TRBD2. The CDR3 contains 15 residues. V lost 6 bases and J lost 4; bases outside the gene matches: 8. CDR1 and CDR2 from the germline V gene are MNHEY and SVGAGI. The CDR3 bases are TGTGCCAGCAGAACACTAGCGGGAGTTACGTACGAGCAGTACTTC. This gives the protein CASRTLAGVTYEQYF.

Of note for this clone: One junction end disagrees with the germline gene, perhaps due to a read error. The chain links TRBV6-2 or TRBV6-3 to TRBJ1-2; no reliable D call. Germline V CDR1 and CDR2: MNHEY, SVGEGT. The CDR3 has 13 residues. The CDR3 DNA reads as TGTGCCGGCAGCCGGGCCTCCTGGGATGGCTACACCTTC. Protein product: CAGSRASWDGYTF.

This chain joins TRBV5-1 and TRBJ2-1; weak D call: TRBD1 (6 bases). The V end was cut by 0 bases, the J end by 0 bases, with 10 bases between. Germline CDR1 reads SGHRS; CDR2 reads YFSETQ. The CDR3 runs 16 residues. CDR3 nucleotides: TGCGCCAGCAGCTTGGAGGGACACAGCTCCTACAATGAGCAGTTCTTC. Translated: CASSLEGHSSYNEQFF.

The chain links TRBV5-1 to TRBJ2-7, with a possible D match to TRBD1 (7 bases). CDR1 and CDR2 (germline): SGHRS, YFSETQ. The CDR3 has 15 residues. With 3 bases removed from V and 0 bases from J, the gap between germline ends came to 13 bases. The CDR3, as DNA: TGCGCCAGCAGCTGGGGGGCAGGGGGCTCCTACGAGCAGTACTTC. It is translated as CASSWGAGGSYEQYF.

This clone appeared once. CDR3 amino acids: CASSSIGKGEEKLFF. The CDR3 region has the DNA TGTGCCAGCAGTTCGATAGGGAAGGGGGAGGAAAAACTGTTTTTT. This chain connects TRBV28 to TRBJ1-4; a possible D gene is TRBD1 (6 bases). This CDR3 has 15 residues. Trimming left V 4 bases short and J 8 bases short, with 17 bases between. Germline values: CDR1 MDHEN, CDR2 SYDVKM.

The chain joins TRBV6-5 to TRBJ2-2; D perhaps matches TRBD2 (6 bases). Germline-derived CDR1 and CDR2 are MNHEY and SVGAGI. CDR3 length equals 14 residues. Trimming shortened V by 2 bases and J by 6 bases, and 10 bases separated the two germline ends. The DNA for the CDR3 is TGTGCCAGCAGTTACGGGGGGTCCCCCGGGGAGCTGTTTTTT. Translated: CASSYGGSPGELFF.

The chain recombines TRBV7-2 with TRBJ1-2, with TRBD1 as a possible D gene (5 bases). CDR1 and CDR2 from the germline V gene are SGHTA and FQGNSA. CDR3 length: 16 amino acids. V was trimmed by 5 bases and J by 5 bases, leaving 21 bases between them. The CDR3 here is CASSIDQDMNPYGYTF. CDR3 sequence (DNA): TGTGCCAGCAGCATCGACCAGGACATGAACCCGTATGGCTACACCTTC.

This rearrangement joins TRBV11-2 to TRBJ2-7; 8 bases line up with TRBD1. Trimming cost V 5 bases and J 5 bases; bases outside gene matches: 14. Germline CDR1 is SGHAT and CDR2 is FQNNGV. The CDR3 runs to 16 residues. The CDR3 DNA follows: TGTGCCAGCAGCCCGGGACGACCGGACAGGGCCAACGAGCAGTACTTC. Encoded protein: CASSPGRPDRANEQYF.

In its sample, this clone was seen a few times. The chain recombines TRBV27 with TRBJ1-3, with TRBD1 matching over 8 bases. Germline CDR1 is MNHEY and CDR2 is SMNVEV (reference sequence). CDR3 size: 13 residues. V trimming: 6 bases; J trimming: 2 bases; junction bases outside the gene matches: 0. CDR3 bases: TGTGCCAGCAGACAGGGGGCTGGAAACACCATATATTTT. As protein: CASRQGAGNTIYF.

This clone was seen once. This rearrangement joins TRBV2 to TRBJ2-5, with D perhaps matching TRBD2 (6 bases). In germline, CDR1 is SNHLY, CDR2 FYNNEI. The CDR3 spans 13 residues. With 4 bases removed from V and 5 bases from J, the gap between germline ends came to 11 bases. The CDR3 loop is CASSVVEGETQYF. For the CDR3, the DNA is TGTGCCAGCAGTGTTGTGGAGGGGGAGACCCAGTACTTC.